This T cell receptor (beta chain) stems from a study of blood T cell repertoires in COVID-19. Enrollment of patients from Seattle took place during active infection, with longitudinal follow-up. Under the authors' procedure: Estimated nucleated cell counts came from reference gene primer amplification. Produced via immunoSEQ multiplex PCR; TCRdb's table is partial and in-frame only. D and trimming come from the DNA, and the V and J calls and clone size come from that table. This table has 90,000 or so clones, roughly 89% appearing once. The CDR3 extends over 16 amino acids. The sequence was collected from a woman in her fifties or sixties with COVID-19, enrolled during active disease. The chain combines TRBV21-1 with TRBJ1-1; the table names TRBD1, a call not compared with the DNA. TRBV21-1 corresponds to a pseudogene. Sample: peripheral blood. CDR3 amino acids: CASSKVGQKGNTEAFF. The CDR3 DNA reads as TGTGCCAGCAGCAAAGTGGGGCAAAAAGGAAACACTGAAGCTTTCTTT.